Following are 18 T cell receptor beta chains from one sample sequenced in a study of OX40 agonist ivuxolimab in advanced cancers. TCRdb keeps only in-frame clones here, not all; method: immunoSEQ multiplex PCR. The table includes about 33,000 clones, approximately 79% detected once. Material: CD4+ or CD8+ T cells sorted from blood, obtained in a trial of the OX40 agonist ivuxolimab. These receptors were obtained from an adult with an advanced solid tumor such as melanoma, head and neck, liver or kidney cancer.

The V and J genes are TRBV18 and TRBJ2-2; D not certain. Looked up from germline, CDR1 is KGHSH and CDR2 is LQKENI. This CDR3 has 16 residues. V was clipped by 4 bases and J by 0 bases, with 12 bases between them. CDR3 sequence reads: CASSLRSRPNTGELFF. The CDR3 bases are TGTGCCAGCTCACTGAGATCCCGTCCGAACACCGGGGAGCTGTTTTTT.

Only a few counts were recorded for this clone. This sample also contains other DNA sequences that code for the same CDR3. The rearrangement links TRBV6-6 to TRBJ1-1; D not resolved. The CDR3 totals 11 residues. Trimming cost V 5 bases and J 3 bases, with 4 bases left between them. Germline loops: CDR1 MNHNY, CDR2 SVGAGI (reference sequence). This chain's CDR3 is CASSPYTEAFF. CDR3 bases: TGTGCCAGCAGTCCGTACACTGAAGCTTTCTTT.

The chain joins TRBV30 to TRBJ2-3, with 7 bases identical to TRBD1. This CDR3 spans 12 amino acids. The J segment lost 1 base and the V segment lost 5 bases, leaving 0 bases of the junction unmatched. The germline V gene has CDR1 GTSNPN and CDR2 SVGIG (reference sequence). CDR3 sequence (DNA): TGTGCCTGGGGACAGGGCACAGATACGCAGTATTTT. It encodes CAWGQGTDTQYF.

The chain carries TRBV18 and TRBJ2-5; D is unclear. The DNA end favors TRBJ2-7, so the J call may be wrong. The CDR3 extends over 11 amino acids. The germline gives CDR1 KGHSH, CDR2 LQKENI. CDR3 protein: CASSPDSEQYF. The CDR3 nucleotides are TGTGCCAGCTCACCTGACTCCGAGCAGTACTTC.

This chain uses TRBV14 with TRBJ1-1; D remains unclear. This CDR3 has 15 residues. Trimming took off 1 base at V and 5 bases at J, with 14 bases between the two ends. CDR1 and CDR2 (germline): SGHDN, FVKESK. The CDR3 sequence: CASSQAASGRTEAFF. CDR3 sequence (DNA): TGTGCCAGCAGCCAAGCCGCATCGGGTCGGACTGAAGCTTTCTTT.

The chain has TRBV6-1 and TRBJ1-1; 8 positions agree with TRBD1. The J segment lost 0 bases and the V segment lost 5 bases, leaving 2 bases of the junction unmatched. The CDR3 spans 14 residues. Per germline, CDR1 MNHNS and CDR2 SASEGT. CDR3 sequence (DNA): TGTGCCAGCAGTCCGACAGGGGTGAACACTGAAGCTTTCTTT. Amino acids: CASSPTGVNTEAFF.

The chain is built from TRBV5-4 and TRBJ1-1; no reliable D call. Trimming shortened V by 0 bases and J by 1 base, and 7 bases separated the two germline ends. The CDR3 extends over 14 amino acids. CDR1 and CDR2 from the germline V gene are SGHNT and YYREEE (reference sequence). Written as DNA, the CDR3 is TGTGCCAGCAGCTTGGAGGGTTGGAACACTGAAGCTTTCTTT. Protein product: CASSLEGWNTEAFF.

This clone was detected only a few times. The chain is built from TRBV28 and TRBJ1-3; perhaps TRBD1 as D (6 bases). Germline lookup yields CDR1 MDHEN and CDR2 SYDVKM. The length of the CDR3 is 16 residues. Deletions cut 5 bases from V and 0 bases from J, with 14 bases between. The CDR3 here is CASSVTGFRSGNTIYF. CDR3 nucleotides: TGTGCCAGCAGTGTAACAGGGTTCCGCTCTGGAAACACCATATATTTT.

The rearrangement links TRBV27 to TRBJ2-2; 12 bases align to TRBD1. Germline values: CDR1 MNHEY, CDR2 SMNVEV (reference sequence). After removal of 3 bases from V and 4 bases from J, the junction contained 6 bases not matched to a gene. The CDR3 covers 17 residues. Here the CDR3 reads CASSLMGQGAATGELFF. The CDR3 DNA follows: TGTGCCAGCAGTTTGATGGGACAGGGGGCGGCCACCGGGGAGCTGTTTTTT.

The chain links TRBV30 to TRBJ2-2; 8 nucleotides match TRBD1. V was pared by 5 bases and J by 5 bases, with 7 bases of the junction left unmatched. Germline V gives CDR1 GTSNPN, CDR2 SVGIG (reference sequence). CDR3 length: 14 residues. CDR3 nucleotides: TGTGCCTGGGGTGGACAGGGTGGGACCGGGGAGCTGTTTTTT. This translates into CAWGGQGGTGELFF.

The J gene is TRBJ1-6, the V gene TRBV4-2, with a weak D call TRBD1 (5 bases). Trimming cost V 0 bases and J 6 bases, with 15 bases left between them. Germline CDR1 reads LGHNA; CDR2 reads YNFKEQ. The CDR3 is made up of 17 amino acids. The CDR3 DNA reads as TGTGCCAGCAGCCAAGATCATGGGGGAGGGTTTAATTCACCCCTCCACTTT. This gives the protein CASSQDHGGGFNSPLHF.

This clone has more than one count but fewer than ten. The chain couples TRBV25-1 to TRBJ1-1; D uncertain. Germline CDR1 is MGHDK and CDR2 is SYGVNS. The CDR3 is 13 amino acids. V lost 3 bases, J lost 0 bases, and 5 bases lay in between. DNA for the CDR3: TGTGCCAGCAGTGACGTGGTGAACACTGAAGCTTTCTTT. It codes for CASSDVVNTEAFF. The full variable domain, its missing parts supplied by reference TRBV25-1 and TRBJ1-1, is EADIYQTPRYLVIGTGKKITLECSQTMGHDKMYWYQQDPGMELHLIHYSYGVNSTEKGDLSSESTVSRIRTEHFPLTLESARPSHTSQYLCASSDVVNTEAFFGQGTRLTVV.

The CDR3 sequence: CASSSGGGGAFSYNEQFF. The CDR3 nucleotides are TGTGCCAGCAGCTCAGGGGGCGGGGGGGCCTTTTCCTACAATGAGCAGTTCTTC. The chain carries TRBV5-4 and TRBJ2-1, with D possibly being TRBD2 (9 bases). Trimming stripped 3 bases from V and 1 base from J, with 20 bases between. Germline CDR1 and CDR2: SGHNT and YYREEE (reference sequence). This CDR3 region has 18 residues.

The rearrangement joins TRBV4-1 to TRBJ1-2; D is undetermined. V dropped 0 bases and J dropped 5 bases, with 10 bases sitting between them. The CDR3 has 14 residues. The germline gives CDR1 MGHRA, CDR2 YSYEKL. CDR3 in amino acids: CASSQDWEGYGYTF. CDR3 nucleotide sequence: TGCGCCAGCAGCCAAGATTGGGAAGGGTATGGCTACACCTTC.

V usage is TRBV6-5 and J usage is TRBJ1-6; 7 positions agree with TRBD1. J lost 7 bases, V lost 7 bases, and 4 bases had no gene match. The CDR3 is 13 amino acids. Looked up from germline, CDR1 is MNHEY and CDR2 is SVGAGI. CDR3 bases: TGTGCCAGCATGGACAGGAGGAATTCACCCCTCCACTTT. Residues: CASMDRRNSPLHF.

The V and J genes are TRBV13 and TRBJ1-2, with 9 positions matching TRBD1. V dropped 5 bases and J dropped 7; count of bases not matched to a gene: 5. This CDR3 contains 13 residues. Germline CDR1 PRHDT, CDR2 FYEKMQ (reference sequence). CDR3 DNA: TGTGCCAGCAGCGCACAGGGGGCCGGTGGCTACACCTTC. It translates to CASSAQGAGGYTF.

This chain connects TRBV11-2 to TRBJ1-4; D not certain. Germline assignment: CDR1 SGHAT and CDR2 FQNNGV. V lost 0 bases and J lost 7, with 9 bases in between. The CDR3 consists of 14 residues. The CDR3 nucleotides are TGTGCCAGCAGCTTAGAGCCTAGTGGTGAAAAACTGTTTTTT. Amino acid sequence: CASSLEPSGEKLFF.

The gene calls are TRBV5-6 and TRBJ1-6; D is ambiguous. Germline assignment: CDR1 SGHDT and CDR2 YYEEEE. The CDR3 has 14 amino acids. The V gene lost 0 bases and the J gene lost 8 bases, with 9 bases spanning the gap. The CDR3 here is CASSLDPRYSPLHF. The DNA for the CDR3 is TGTGCCAGCAGCTTGGACCCCCGGTATTCACCCCTCCACTTT.